This T cell receptor (beta chain) was documented in a study of blood T cell repertoires in COVID-19. Across the study: COVID-19 samples from acute and convalescent phases originated in the United States, Italy and Spain. T cells, B-cell-depleted T cells, or PBMCs provided the cDNA or gDNA that served as material.

The CDR3 is made up of 17 amino acids. Germline trimming cut 5 bases from V and 2 bases from J; bases unmatched to any gene: 11. The V gene's germline CDR1 is MNHEY and CDR2 SMNVEV (reference sequence). Original processing notes: Estimation of nucleated cell counts relied on the amplification of reference gene primers. Clones were read by immunoSEQ multiplex PCR, and TCRdb kept only the in-frame ones, dropping some. Clone size and the V and J calls come from that table; the DNA yielded D and trimming. The repertoire includes 110,000 to 150,000 clones, 81% of them detected once, and approximately 8% sits in the top ten.

The sequence derives from a human donor in a cohort sampled during active COVID-19. Sequencing used peripheral blood. The rearrangement uses TRBV27 and TRBJ2-7; 11 bases agree with TRBD1. The CDR3 sequence is CASSLILGQGGTYEQYF. As DNA, the CDR3 is TGTGCCAGCAGTCTCATATTGGGACAGGGGGGCACCTACGAGCAGTACTTC.